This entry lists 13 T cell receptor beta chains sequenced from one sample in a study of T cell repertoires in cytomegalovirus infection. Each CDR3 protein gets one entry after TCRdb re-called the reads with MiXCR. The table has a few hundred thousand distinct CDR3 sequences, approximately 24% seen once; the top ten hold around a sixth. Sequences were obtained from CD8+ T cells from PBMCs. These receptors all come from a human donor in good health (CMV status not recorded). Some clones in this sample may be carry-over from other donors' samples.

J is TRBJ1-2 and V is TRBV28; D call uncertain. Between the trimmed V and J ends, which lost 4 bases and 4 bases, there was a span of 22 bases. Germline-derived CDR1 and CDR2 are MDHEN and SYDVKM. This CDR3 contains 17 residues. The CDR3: CASSSSLPGGETYGYTF. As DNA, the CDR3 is TGTGCCAGCAGTTCGTCCCTCCCAGGCGGAGAAACCTATGGCTACACCTTC.

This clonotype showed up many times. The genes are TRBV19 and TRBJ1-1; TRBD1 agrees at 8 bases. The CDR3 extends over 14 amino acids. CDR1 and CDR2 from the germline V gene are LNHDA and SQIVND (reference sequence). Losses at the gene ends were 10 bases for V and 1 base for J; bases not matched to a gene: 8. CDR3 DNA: TGTGCCACCGAGATCGGGACAGGGAACACTGAAGCTTTCTTT. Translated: CATEIGTGNTEAFF.

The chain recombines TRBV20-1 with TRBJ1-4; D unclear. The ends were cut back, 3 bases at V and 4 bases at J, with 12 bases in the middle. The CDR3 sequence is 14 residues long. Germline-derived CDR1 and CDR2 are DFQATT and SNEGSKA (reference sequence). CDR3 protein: CSASRGLDNEKLFF. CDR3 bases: TGCAGTGCTAGTAGAGGGCTTGATAATGAAAAACTGTTTTTT.

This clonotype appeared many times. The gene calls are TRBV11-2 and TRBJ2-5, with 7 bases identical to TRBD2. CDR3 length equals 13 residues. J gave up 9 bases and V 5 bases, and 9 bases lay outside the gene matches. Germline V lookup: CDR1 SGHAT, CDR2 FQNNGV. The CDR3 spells CASSPPGGTPQYF. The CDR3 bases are TGTGCCAGCAGCCCACCCGGGGGGACTCCCCAGTACTTC.

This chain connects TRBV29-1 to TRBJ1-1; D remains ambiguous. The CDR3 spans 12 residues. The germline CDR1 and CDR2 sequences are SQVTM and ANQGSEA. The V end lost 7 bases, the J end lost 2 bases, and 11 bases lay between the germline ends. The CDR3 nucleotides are TGCAGCGCAGAGGGCGGTAACACTGAAGCTTTCTTT. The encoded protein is CSAEGGNTEAFF.

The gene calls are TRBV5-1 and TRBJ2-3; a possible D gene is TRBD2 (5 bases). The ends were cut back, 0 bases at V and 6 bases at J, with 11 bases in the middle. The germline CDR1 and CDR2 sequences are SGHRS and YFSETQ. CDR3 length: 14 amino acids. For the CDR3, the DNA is TGCGCCAGCAGCTTGGAACATCCGGGGGATACGCAGTATTTT. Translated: CASSLEHPGDTQYF.

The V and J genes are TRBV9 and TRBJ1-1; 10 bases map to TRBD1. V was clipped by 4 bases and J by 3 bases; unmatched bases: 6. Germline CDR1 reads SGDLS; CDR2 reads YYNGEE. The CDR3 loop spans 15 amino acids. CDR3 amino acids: CASSPWGTGDTEAFF. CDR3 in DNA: TGTGCCAGCAGCCCCTGGGGGACAGGGGACACTGAAGCTTTCTTT.

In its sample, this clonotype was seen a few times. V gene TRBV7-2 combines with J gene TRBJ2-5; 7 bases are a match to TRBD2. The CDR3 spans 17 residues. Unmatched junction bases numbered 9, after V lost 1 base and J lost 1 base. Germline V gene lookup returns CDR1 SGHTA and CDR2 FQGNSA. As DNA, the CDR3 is TGTGCCAGCAGCTTAGTTGTGACTAGCAAGATCCAAGAGACCCAGTACTTC. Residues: CASSLVVTSKIQETQYF.

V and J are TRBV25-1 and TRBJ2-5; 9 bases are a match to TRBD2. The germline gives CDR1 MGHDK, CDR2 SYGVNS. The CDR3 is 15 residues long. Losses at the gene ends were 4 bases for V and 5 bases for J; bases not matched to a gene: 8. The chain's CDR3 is CASSVAGGPSETQYF. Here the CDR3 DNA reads TGTGCCAGCAGTGTGGCGGGGGGGCCGAGTGAGACCCAGTACTTC.

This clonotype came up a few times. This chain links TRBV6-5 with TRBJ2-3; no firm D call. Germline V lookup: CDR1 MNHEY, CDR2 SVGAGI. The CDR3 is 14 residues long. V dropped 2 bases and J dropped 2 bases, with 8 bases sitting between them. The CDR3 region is CASSYMVDTDTQYF. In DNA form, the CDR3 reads TGTGCCAGCAGTTACATGGTGGACACAGATACGCAGTATTTT.

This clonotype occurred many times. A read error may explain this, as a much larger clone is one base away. This CDR3 is CASSLTGADGYTF. As DNA, the CDR3 is TGTGCCAGCAGCTTGACAGGGGCCGATGGCTACACCTTC. The rearrangement joins TRBV28 to TRBJ1-2, with 8 bases fitting TRBD1. In germline, CDR1 is MDHEN, CDR2 SYDVKM. V was clipped by 6 bases and J by 6 bases; unmatched bases: 6. The CDR3 extends over 13 amino acids.

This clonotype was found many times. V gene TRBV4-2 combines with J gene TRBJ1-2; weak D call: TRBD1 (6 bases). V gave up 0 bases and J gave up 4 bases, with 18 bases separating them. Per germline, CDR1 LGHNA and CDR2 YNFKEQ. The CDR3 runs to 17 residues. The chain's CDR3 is CASSQETAGDLTYGYTF. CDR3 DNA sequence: TGTGCCAGCAGCCAAGAAACGGCAGGGGATTTAACCTATGGCTACACCTTC.

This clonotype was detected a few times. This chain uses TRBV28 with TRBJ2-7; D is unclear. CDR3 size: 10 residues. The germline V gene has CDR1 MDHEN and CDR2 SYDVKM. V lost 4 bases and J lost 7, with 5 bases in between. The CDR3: CASSYGEQYF. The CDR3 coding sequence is TGTGCCAGCAGTTACGGGGAGCAGTACTTC. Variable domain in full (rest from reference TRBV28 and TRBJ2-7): DVKVTQSSRYLVKRTGEKVFLECVQDMDHENMFWYRQDPGLGLRLIYFSYDVKMKEKGDIPEGYSVSREKKERFSLILESASTNQTSMYLCASSYGEQYFGPGTRLTVT.